These 23 T cell receptor beta chains share one sample of origin, sequenced in a study of CD8 T cells in ankylosing spondylitis. TCRdb re-called the 5' RACE reads through MiXCR, storing one row per CDR3 protein. The sample has more than 250,000 distinct CDR3 sequences, roughly 11% seen once. Material for sequencing was blood, either unsorted or a sorted T cell fraction (not recorded which). The receptor set was obtained from a female donor with ankylosing spondylitis or in good health (not recorded which).

The rearrangement links TRBV5-6 to TRBJ2-2, with 7 bases matching TRBD1. Germline V gives CDR1 SGHDT, CDR2 YYEEEE. The trim removed 0 bases at V and 6 bases at J, leaving 2 bases unmatched. This CDR3 region has 14 residues. In DNA form, the CDR3 reads TGTGCCAGCAGCTTGGTAGGGGGCCCCGGGGAGCTGTTTTTT. Amino acids: CASSLVGGPGELFF.

This clonotype was seen many times. The chain links TRBV12-3 or TRBV12-4 to TRBJ1-5; D is unresolved. This CDR3 is built from 12 residues. The germline V and J ends were trimmed by 3 bases and 7 bases, with 7 bases remaining between them. The CDR3 spells CASSFGEQPQHF. In DNA form, the CDR3 reads TGTGCCAGCAGTTTTGGGGAACAGCCCCAGCATTTT.

This clonotype was seen many times. The chain uses TRBV5-1 and TRBJ2-3, with D possibly being TRBD1 (6 bases). Germline CDR1 SGHRS, CDR2 YFSETQ. CDR3 length: 14 residues. The V gene lost 8 bases and the J gene lost 3 bases, with 16 bases spanning the gap. The CDR3 spells CASTGNTFTDTQYF. The CDR3 DNA follows: TGCGCCAGTACAGGGAACACATTTACAGATACGCAGTATTTT.

This clonotype was recorded at least ten times. This sequence joins TRBV14 and TRBJ1-3; D ambiguous. Trimming took 1 base from V and 4 from J, leaving 17 bases between them. The CDR3 length is 17 residues. Germline values: CDR1 SGHDN, CDR2 FVKESK. The DNA for the CDR3 is TGTGCCAGCAGCCAAGGATACCGGGTCCTTAGGGGAAACACCATATATTTT. It is translated as CASSQGYRVLRGNTIYF.

This clonotype was recorded at least ten times. The chain couples TRBV19 to TRBJ2-2; no clear D gene. CDR1 is LNHDA and CDR2 is SQIVND in the germline V gene (reference sequence). There are 11 residues in the CDR3. Trimming stripped 3 bases from V and 6 bases from J, with 2 bases between. Here the CDR3 DNA reads TGTGCCAGTAGTATTCCCGGGGAGCTGTTTTTT. It specifies CASSIPGELFF.

The chain employs TRBV5-1 and TRBJ2-5; D gene uncertain. The germline V and J ends were trimmed by 3 bases and 5 bases, with 14 bases remaining between them. The germline CDR1 and CDR2 sequences are SGHRS and YFSETQ. CDR3 length: 14 residues. The CDR3 nucleotides are TGCGCCAGCAGCTACCGGGTCCGCCGGGAGACCCAGTACTTC. Protein product: CASSYRVRRETQYF. The whole variable domain, filled in from reference TRBV5-1 and TRBJ2-5, reads KAGVTQTPRYLIKTRGQQVTLSCSPISGHRSVSWYQQTPGQGLQFLFEYFSETQRNKGNFPGRFSGRQFSNSRSEMNVSTLELGDSALYLCASSYRVRRETQYFGPGTRLLVL.

This chain joins TRBV20-1 and TRBJ2-2; TRBD2 might be the D (6 bases). CDR1 and CDR2 from the germline V gene are DFQATT and SNEGSKA (reference sequence). The V end was cut by 6 bases, the J end by 4 bases, with 18 bases between. CDR3 length: 15 residues. As DNA, the CDR3 is TGCAGTGCCGCGACTACCGGGGGTGGCACCGGGGAGCTGTTTTTT. Amino acids: CSAATTGGGTGELFF.

This clonotype has only a few counts. The chain uses TRBV28 and TRBJ2-5; D might be TRBD2 (5 bases). Germline V gene lookup returns CDR1 MDHEN and CDR2 SYDVKM. V gave up 1 base and J gave up 1 base, with 7 bases separating them. The CDR3 spans 14 residues. CDR3 loop: CASSLYGLQETQYF. DNA for the CDR3: TGTGCCAGCAGTTTATATGGACTCCAAGAGACCCAGTACTTC.

V gene TRBV20-1 combines with J gene TRBJ2-7; 11 nucleotides align to TRBD2. The CDR3 consists of 14 residues. Trimming at V came to 5 bases and at J to 4 bases, leaving 7 bases not matched to a gene. CDR1 and CDR2 (germline): DFQATT, SNEGSKA (reference sequence). CDR3 DNA: TGCAGTGCTGAACAGGGGACTAGCGGATACGAGCAGTACTTC. Its translation is CSAEQGTSGYEQYF.

This clonotype has a count of ten or more. The chain joins TRBV5-1 to TRBJ1-4; D is unclear. The CDR3 sequence is 14 residues long. Germline-derived CDR1 and CDR2 are SGHRS and YFSETQ. V lost 4 bases to trimming and J lost 7 bases, with 14 bases between them. CDR3 protein: CASSPPTETEKLFF. CDR3 DNA: TGCGCCAGCAGCCCTCCAACAGAGACTGAAAAACTGTTTTTT. Full variable domain (outside the CDR3, taken from reference TRBV5-1 and TRBJ1-4): KAGVTQTPRYLIKTRGQQVTLSCSPISGHRSVSWYQQTPGQGLQFLFEYFSETQRNKGNFPGRFSGRQFSNSRSEMNVSTLELGDSALYLCASSPPTETEKLFFGSGTQLSVL.

This clonotype showed up many times. The chain links TRBV28 to TRBJ2-1; 9 bases map to TRBD1. Germline V gene lookup returns CDR1 MDHEN and CDR2 SYDVKM. The V segment lost 3 bases and the J segment 8 bases; nucleotides outside the gene matches: 8. This CDR3 has 15 residues. This CDR3 reads CASSLEQGALDEQFF. The CDR3 bases are TGTGCCAGCAGTTTGGAACAGGGGGCCTTGGATGAGCAGTTCTTC.

This clonotype appeared many times. This chain uses TRBV29-1 with TRBJ1-5, with TRBD1 identical over 8 bases. The CDR3 sequence is 13 residues long. V shed 6 bases, J shed 4 bases, and the junction held 5 bases outside the gene matches. Germline V lookup: CDR1 SQVTM, CDR2 ANQGSEA. The CDR3 nucleotides are TGCAGCGTATCCAGGGGGCTTAATCAGCCCCAGCATTTT. Its protein is CSVSRGLNQPQHF.

This clonotype was recorded at least ten times. CDR3: CASSRWDRQSSTDTQYF. The CDR3 nucleotides are TGTGCCAGCAGTCGCTGGGACAGACAATCTAGCACAGATACGCAGTATTTT. V gene TRBV6-1 combines with J gene TRBJ2-3; 7 nucleotides match TRBD1. Germline V lookup: CDR1 MNHNS, CDR2 SASEGT. V dropped 5 bases and J dropped 0; count of bases not matched to a gene: 11. CDR3 length equals 17 residues.

This clonotype has a count of ten or more. The chain uses TRBV5-5 and TRBJ2-7, with 7 bases lining up with TRBD1. The trim removed 3 bases at V and 5 bases at J, leaving 2 bases unmatched. The CDR3 runs to 12 residues. The germline V gene encodes CDR1 SGHKS and CDR2 YYEKEE (reference sequence). CDR3 sequence reads: CASSWGQNEQYF. The CDR3 DNA reads as TGTGCCAGCAGCTGGGGACAGAACGAGCAGTACTTC.

This clonotype came up many times. The gene calls are TRBV28 and TRBJ2-7, with 9 bases that match TRBD2. The CDR3 has 18 amino acids. Germline lookup yields CDR1 MDHEN and CDR2 SYDVKM. The V gene end was trimmed by 5 bases and the J gene end by 1 base; junction bases not matched to a gene: 15. In DNA form, the CDR3 reads TGTGCCAGCAGTCCCCTAGGGGTAGCGGGAGATGATTCCTACGAGCAGTACTTC. Translation gives CASSPLGVAGDDSYEQYF.

This clonotype was detected ten times or more. This rearrangement joins TRBV7-2 to TRBJ2-1; 9 positions match TRBD2. V gave up 3 bases and J gave up 9 bases; unmatched junction bases: 15. Germline assignment: CDR1 SGHTA and CDR2 FQGNSA. The CDR3 covers 17 residues. CDR3 in amino acids: CASSFRVTAGGPREQFF. The CDR3 nucleotides read TGTGCCAGCAGCTTCAGGGTCACGGCGGGAGGGCCCCGTGAGCAGTTCTTC.

This clonotype has ten or more counts. The gene calls are TRBV20-1 and TRBJ2-7; D uncertain. The CDR3 totals 11 residues. Germline-derived CDR1 and CDR2 are DFQATT and SNEGSKA (reference sequence). Trimming removed 3 bases at V and 3 bases at J, with 6 bases between. The CDR3 sequence is CSASWDYEQYF. CDR3 DNA sequence: TGCAGTGCTAGTTGGGACTACGAGCAGTACTTC.

This clonotype turned up a few times. CDR3 amino acids: CASSVGSTGKSYEQYF. CDR3 nucleotide sequence: TGCGCCAGCAGCGTGGGGTCGACAGGAAAGTCCTACGAGCAGTACTTC. The gene calls are TRBV5-1 and TRBJ2-7; tentatively, D is TRBD1 (6 bases). The germline CDR1 and CDR2 sequences are SGHRS and YFSETQ. There are 16 residues in the CDR3. V lost 4 bases and J lost 1, with 18 bases in between.

To note about this clonotype: Mismatch with germline at one junction end may stem from a read error. J is TRBJ2-7 and V is TRBV6-5; 11 positions agree with TRBD1. The CDR3 contains 15 residues. Germline CDR1 MNHEY, CDR2 SVGAGI. The CDR3 bases are TGTGCCAGCAGTTACCGGGACAGGGGGATCTACGAGCGGTACTTC. Amino acid sequence: CASSYRDRGIYERYF.

The V gene is TRBV6-1, the J gene TRBJ2-7, with D possibly being TRBD1 (7 bases). Germline loops: CDR1 MNHNS, CDR2 SASEGT. With 5 bases removed from V and 3 bases from J, the gap between germline ends came to 11 bases. This CDR3 comprises 13 residues. The CDR3 nucleotides are TGTGCCAGCAGTCGGGGGACAGACTACGAGCAGTACTTC. Translated, it gives CASSRGTDYEQYF.

This clonotype has just a few counts. This chain connects TRBV3-1 to TRBJ2-7; TRBD1 is a possible D gene (6 bases). V was cut by 1 base and J by 6 bases, with 7 bases left in between. CDR1 is LGHDT, CDR2 YNNKEL, per germline (reference sequence). CDR3 size: 12 residues. In nucleotides, the CDR3 is TGTGCCAGCAGCCAAGCGGACAGCGAGCAGTACTTC. It translates to CASSQADSEQYF.

The CDR3 region is CASSLGVGTQWKLFF. CDR3 bases: TGTGCCAGCAGCTTGGGGGTAGGGACACAGTGGAAACTGTTTTTT. The gene calls are TRBV5-5 and TRBJ1-4; tentative D call: TRBD1 (6 bases). Germline V gene sequence: CDR1 SGHKS, CDR2 YYEKEE (reference sequence). The CDR3 is 15 amino acids. Trimming took 0 bases from V and 11 from J, leaving 17 bases between them.

The V gene is TRBV28, the J gene TRBJ1-6; D remains ambiguous. Deletions cut 4 bases from V and 7 bases from J, with 5 bases between. Germline assignment: CDR1 MDHEN and CDR2 SYDVKM. The CDR3 sequence is 12 residues long. The CDR3 reads CASSYSNSPLHF. For the CDR3, the DNA is TGTGCCAGCAGTTACTCGAATTCACCCCTCCACTTT. The whole variable domain, filled in from reference TRBV28 and TRBJ1-6, reads DVKVTQSSRYLVKRTGEKVFLECVQDMDHENMFWYRQDPGLGLRLIYFSYDVKMKEKGDIPEGYSVSREKKERFSLILESASTNQTSMYLCASSYSNSPLHFGNGTRLTVT.